This TCR beta chain appears in the sequencing data of a study of blood T cells in healthy people across ages (dated by TCRdb to about 2015). Regarding the research as a whole: In model experiments, roughly one uniquely barcoded TCR beta cDNA molecule per two T cells was captured by template switching. To track age-related changes in TCR beta repertoire diversity, the study relied on deep sequencing normalized with unique cDNA molecular identifiers. Four age groups were formed from the donors: young (average roughly 15 years), middle-aged (approximately 40), aged (about 62) and long-lived (less than 85). To avoid experimental bias, donors of different ages were randomly spread across the sequencing lanes. Two additional independent replicas of 1 million unique cDNA reads from the same blood draw were analyzed for two donors (one aged 18 to 30 and one aged 80 or older). Study-wide conclusions, independent of this receptor: Because donor CMV infection status was unknown, age-related changes in expanded clonotypes were potentially confounded. Since profiling was done on bulk unsorted PBMCs, naive and antigen-experienced compartments could not be conclusively compared. The long-lived group showed more naive CD4+ T cells, fewer expanded clones and increased TCR diversity than the aged group, suggesting age selection. Observed TCR beta diversity per million T cells fell roughly linearly with age, and a significant reduction was already apparent by age approximately 41. Observed TCR beta diversity correlated strongly with the percentage of naive T cells measured by flow cytometry. Estimates of total diversity based on one million sequenced T cells were regarded as lower bounds and as underestimates.

The CDR3 starts with the cysteine, ends with the phenylalanine, and has 15 residues. Only the CDR3 part of the read is kept: 45 bases, read in frame from the first base. V and J are trimmed by 6 bases and 3 bases, and the gene matches miss 7 bases of the junction. Systemically healthy Caucasian individuals from Russia, about 38 in total and aged roughly 6 to 100 years, were included as donors. Each donor gave 8 to 10 milliliters of peripheral blood, collected into EDTA-treated Vacutainer tubes. PBMCs were isolated by Ficoll-Paque density-gradient centrifugation, with at least 7 million obtained per sample. Total RNA, at least 6 micrograms per sample, was extracted from PBMCs with Trizol reagent. Naive CD45RAhigh/CD27high T cell percentages were measured by flow cytometry on a PBMC aliquot from every donor. The library was produced with 5' RACE. These reads were obtained on an Illumina HiSeq 2500. A second PCR of roughly 7 to 11 cycles was performed with a sample-barcoded 5' primer and a J-beta primer mix. A unique molecular identifier was introduced onto each TCR beta cDNA molecule by a template-switch 5' adaptor carrying 12 random nucleotides. Each sample yielded at least 2.5 million CDR3-containing paired-end reads. First-strand cDNA synthesis was performed from all RNA using the Mint cDNA synthesis kit, with priming by a TRBC-specific oligonucleotide. Following uracil-DNA glycosylase treatment, a first 18-cycle PCR with universal primers M1SS and BC2_uni_R was performed on all cDNA. The paper's processing steps were these. Each sample was normalized by randomly selecting 1 million high-quality reads, each carrying a distinct molecular identifier. Instead of being binned into consensus sequences, reads that shared molecular identifiers were thrown out. CDR3 identification, clonotype clustering and error correction used MiTCR with a Q25 quality threshold and the strictest error-elimination algorithm. Lower-bound total TCR beta diversity was estimated with a nonparametric unseen species model using Euler transformation. TCRdb reworked the public reads: Q25 trimming with fastp, MiXCR clone assembly, productive beta chains retained. Rows with a matching CDR3 protein are joined into one entry that keeps the most common DNA and genes. These V and J calls rely on TCRdb rather than the paper's analysis. The sample table contains 1.5 million to 2 million distinct CDR3 sequences; only one count was recorded for roughly 28% of them. Around 7.7% of the sample goes to the ten largest clones.

This clonotype was recorded a few times. Its antigen target is currently unknown. No base-level quality is on record; no much larger clone is a single base apart. The sequence came from a woman younger than 45 in good health. In this chain, TRBV12-3 or TRBV12-4 is recombined with TRBJ2-2; 7 bases in between match TRBD1. Material for sequencing was blood. The DNA sequence is given as TGTGCCAGCAGCACGGACAGGAGAGACACCGGGGAGCTGTTTTTT. It translates to CASSTDRRDTGELFF.